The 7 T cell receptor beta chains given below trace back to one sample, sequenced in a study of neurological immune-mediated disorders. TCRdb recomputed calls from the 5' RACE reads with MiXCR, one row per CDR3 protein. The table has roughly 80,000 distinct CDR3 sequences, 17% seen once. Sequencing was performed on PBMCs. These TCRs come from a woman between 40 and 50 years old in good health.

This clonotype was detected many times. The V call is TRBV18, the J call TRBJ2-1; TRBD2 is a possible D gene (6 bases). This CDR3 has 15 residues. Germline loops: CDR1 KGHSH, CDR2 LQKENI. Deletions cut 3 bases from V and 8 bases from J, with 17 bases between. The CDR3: CASSPLGEVRDEQFF. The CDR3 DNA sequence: TGTGCCAGCTCACCCCTCGGGGAGGTTCGGGATGAGCAGTTCTTC.

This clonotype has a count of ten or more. For the CDR3, the DNA is TGTGCCAGCAGCGGGACAGGGGGGACGCAGTATTTT. Translation: CASSGTGGTQYF. V usage is TRBV2 and J usage is TRBJ2-3; TRBD1 matches at 11 bases. The CDR3 sequence is 12 residues long. CDR1 and CDR2 from the germline V gene are SNHLY and FYNNEI. V dropped 6 bases and J dropped 9; count of bases not matched to a gene: 2. Together with reference TRBV2 and TRBJ2-3, the CDR3 gives the full variable domain: EPEVTQTPSHQVTQMGQEVILRCVPISNHLYFYWYRQILGQKVEFLVSFYNNEISEKSEIFDDQFSVERPDGSNFTLKIRSTKLEDSAMYFCASSGTGGTQYFGPGTRLTVL.

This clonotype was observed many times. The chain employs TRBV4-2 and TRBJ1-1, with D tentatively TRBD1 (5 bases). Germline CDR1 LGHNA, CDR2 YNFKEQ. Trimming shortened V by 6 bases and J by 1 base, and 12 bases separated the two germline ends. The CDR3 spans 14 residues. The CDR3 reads CASRRGLWNTEAFF. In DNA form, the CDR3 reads TGTGCCAGCAGGAGGGGACTGTGGAACACTGAAGCTTTCTTT.

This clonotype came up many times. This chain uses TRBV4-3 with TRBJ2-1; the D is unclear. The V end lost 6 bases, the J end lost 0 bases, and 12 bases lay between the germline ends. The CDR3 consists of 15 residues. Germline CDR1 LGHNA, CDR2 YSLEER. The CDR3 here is CASSPSIGSYNEQFF. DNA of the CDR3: TGCGCCAGCAGTCCATCTATAGGCTCCTACAATGAGCAGTTCTTC.

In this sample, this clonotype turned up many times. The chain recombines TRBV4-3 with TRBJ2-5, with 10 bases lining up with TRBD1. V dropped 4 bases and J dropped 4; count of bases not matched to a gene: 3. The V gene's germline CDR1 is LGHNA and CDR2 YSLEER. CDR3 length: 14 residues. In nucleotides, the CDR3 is TGCGCCAGCAGCCCCGACAGGGGGCGAGAGACCCAGTACTTC. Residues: CASSPDRGRETQYF.

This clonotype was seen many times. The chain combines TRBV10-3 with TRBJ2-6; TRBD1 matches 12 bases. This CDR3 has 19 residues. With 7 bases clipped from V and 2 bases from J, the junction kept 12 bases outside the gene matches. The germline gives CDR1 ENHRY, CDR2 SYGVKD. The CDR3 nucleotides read TGTGCCATCATGCCCGCTTCGGGGACAGGGGGCGCTGGGGCCAACGTCCTGACTTTC. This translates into CAIMPASGTGGAGANVLTF.

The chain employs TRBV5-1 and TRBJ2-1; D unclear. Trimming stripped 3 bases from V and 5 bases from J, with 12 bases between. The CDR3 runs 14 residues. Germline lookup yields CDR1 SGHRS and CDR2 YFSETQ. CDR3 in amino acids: CASSSRTVDNEQFF. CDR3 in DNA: TGCGCCAGCAGCTCCCGGACGGTTGACAATGAGCAGTTCTTC.